This TCR beta chain was identified in a study of spatial heterogeneity in lung cancer. Trimming removed 5 bases at V and 2 bases at J, with 11 bases between. The germline V gene has CDR1 SGHTA and CDR2 FQGNSA. The CDR3 contains 14 residues. TCR cDNA molecules were tagged individually, and each one carried a unique molecular identifier. TCRdb redid the calling of the 5' RACE reads with MiXCR, one entry per CDR3 protein. This table has about 38,000 distinct CDR3 sequences, approximately 7.5% appearing once. This clonotype appeared many times. Antigen unknown. Time point indicated: sample taken at primary tumor resection. Researchers sequenced whole RNA taken from tumor, nontumor lung or frozen PBMC without sorting. The donors were more than 70 patients with non-small cell lung cancer that was early-stage and untreated. Overall study results and limits: TCRs found ubiquitously expanded in tumor appeared in blood more at resection than at follow-up.

The sample in question was PBMCs, obtained at surgery. The clonotype was recovered from a male donor with early-stage non-small cell lung cancer. V is TRBV7-2 and J is TRBJ2-3; no clear D. The CDR3 protein is CASSQSDHTDTQYF. The CDR3 DNA follows: TGTGCCAGCAGCCAAAGTGACCACACAGATACGCAGTATTTT.